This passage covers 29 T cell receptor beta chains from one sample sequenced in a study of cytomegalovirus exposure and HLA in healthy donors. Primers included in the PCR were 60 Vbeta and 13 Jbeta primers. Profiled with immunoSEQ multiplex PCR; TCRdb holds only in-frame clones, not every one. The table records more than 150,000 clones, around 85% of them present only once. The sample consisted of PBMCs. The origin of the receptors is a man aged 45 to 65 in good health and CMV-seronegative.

The CDR3 reads CASSIRVTGELFF. The DNA of the CDR3 is TGCGCCAGCAGCATCAGGGTTACCGGGGAGCTGTTTTTT. This chain uses TRBV10-2 with TRBJ2-2; TRBD1 is a possible D gene (5 bases). Germline CDR1 is WSHSY and CDR2 is SAAADI. Trimming pared 6 bases from V and 5 bases from J, leaving 10 bases between. The CDR3 spans 13 residues.

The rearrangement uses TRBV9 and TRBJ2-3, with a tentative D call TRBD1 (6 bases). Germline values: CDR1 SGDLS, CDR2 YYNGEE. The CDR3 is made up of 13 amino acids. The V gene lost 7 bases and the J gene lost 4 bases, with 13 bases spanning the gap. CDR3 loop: CASGLSGADTQYF. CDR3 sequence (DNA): TGTGCCAGCGGTTTATCAGGGGCAGATACGCAGTATTTT. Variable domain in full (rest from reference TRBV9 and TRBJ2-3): DSGVTQTPKHLITATGQRVTLRCSPRSGDLSVYWYQQSLDQGLQFLIQYYNGEERAKGNILERFSAQQFPDLHSELNLSSLELGDSALYFCASGLSGADTQYFGPGTRLTVL.

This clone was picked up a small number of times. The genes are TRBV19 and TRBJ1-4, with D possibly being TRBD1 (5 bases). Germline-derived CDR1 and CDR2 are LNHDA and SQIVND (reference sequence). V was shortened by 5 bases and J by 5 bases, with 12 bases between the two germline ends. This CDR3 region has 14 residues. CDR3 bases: TGTGCCAGTAGTTCGACAGCGCGGAATGAAAAACTGTTTTTT. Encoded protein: CASSSTARNEKLFF.

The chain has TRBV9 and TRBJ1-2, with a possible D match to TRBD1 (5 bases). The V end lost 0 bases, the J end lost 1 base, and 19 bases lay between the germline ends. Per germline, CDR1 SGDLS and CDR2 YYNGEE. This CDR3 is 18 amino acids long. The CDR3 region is CASSVAPRAGWVNYGYTF. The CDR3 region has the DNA TGTGCCAGCAGCGTAGCTCCCCGGGCAGGGTGGGTTAACTATGGCTACACCTTC.

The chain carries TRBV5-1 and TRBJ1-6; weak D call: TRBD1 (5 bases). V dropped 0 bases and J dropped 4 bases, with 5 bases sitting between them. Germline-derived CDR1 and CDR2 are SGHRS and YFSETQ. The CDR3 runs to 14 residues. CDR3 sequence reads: CASSLEGYNSPLHF. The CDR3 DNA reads TGCGCCAGCAGCTTGGAGGGGTATAATTCACCCCTCCACTTT.

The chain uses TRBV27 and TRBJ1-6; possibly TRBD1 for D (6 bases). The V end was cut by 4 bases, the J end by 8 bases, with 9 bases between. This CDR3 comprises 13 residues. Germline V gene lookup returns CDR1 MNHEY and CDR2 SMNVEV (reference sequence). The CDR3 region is CASSYRVDSPLHF. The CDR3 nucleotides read TGTGCCAGCAGTTACAGGGTTGATTCACCCCTCCACTTT.

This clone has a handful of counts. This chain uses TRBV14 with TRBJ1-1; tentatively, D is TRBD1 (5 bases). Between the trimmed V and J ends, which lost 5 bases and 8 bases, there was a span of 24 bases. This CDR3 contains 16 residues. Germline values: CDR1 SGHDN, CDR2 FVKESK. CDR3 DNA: TGTGCCAGCAGCAAGGGTTGGGAGATCAGGGACTCGGAAGCTTTCTTT. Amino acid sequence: CASSKGWEIRDSEAFF.

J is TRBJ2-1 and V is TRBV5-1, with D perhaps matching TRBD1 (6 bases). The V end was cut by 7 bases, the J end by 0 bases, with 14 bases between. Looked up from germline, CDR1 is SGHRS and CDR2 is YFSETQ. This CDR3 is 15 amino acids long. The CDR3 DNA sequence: TGCGCCAGCCGGAGTGGGGGCACCTCCTACAATGAGCAGTTCTTC. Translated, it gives CASRSGGTSYNEQFF. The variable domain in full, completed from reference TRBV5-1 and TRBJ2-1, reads KAGVTQTPRYLIKTRGQQVTLSCSPISGHRSVSWYQQTPGQGLQFLFEYFSETQRNKGNFPGRFSGRQFSNSRSEMNVSTLELGDSALYLCASRSGGTSYNEQFFGPGTRLTVL.

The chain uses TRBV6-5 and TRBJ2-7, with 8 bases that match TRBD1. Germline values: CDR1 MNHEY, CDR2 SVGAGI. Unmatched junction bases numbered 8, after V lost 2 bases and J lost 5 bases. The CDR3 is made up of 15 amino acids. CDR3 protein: CASSYSTGTGDEQYF. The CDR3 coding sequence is TGTGCCAGCAGTTACAGCACCGGGACAGGAGACGAGCAGTACTTC.

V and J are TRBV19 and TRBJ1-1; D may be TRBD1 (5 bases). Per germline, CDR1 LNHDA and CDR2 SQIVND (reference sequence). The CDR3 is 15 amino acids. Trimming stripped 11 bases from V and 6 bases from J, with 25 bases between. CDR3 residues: CAALGRGRIGAEAFF. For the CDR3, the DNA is TGTGCCGCACTGGGTAGGGGCAGGATAGGTGCTGAAGCTTTCTTT.

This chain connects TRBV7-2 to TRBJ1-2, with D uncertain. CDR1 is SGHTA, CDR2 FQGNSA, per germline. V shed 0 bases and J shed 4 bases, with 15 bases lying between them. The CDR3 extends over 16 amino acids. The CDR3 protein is CASSLAVAARGYGYTF. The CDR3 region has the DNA TGTGCCAGCAGCTTAGCAGTAGCCGCGCGGGGCTATGGCTACACCTTC.

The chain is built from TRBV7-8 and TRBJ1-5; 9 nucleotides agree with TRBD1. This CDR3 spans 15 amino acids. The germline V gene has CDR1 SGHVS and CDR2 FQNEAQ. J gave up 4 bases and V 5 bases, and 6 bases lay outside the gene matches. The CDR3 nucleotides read TGTGCCAGCAGCACGGACAGGGGCGGGAATCAGCCCCAGCATTTT. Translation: CASSTDRGGNQPQHF.

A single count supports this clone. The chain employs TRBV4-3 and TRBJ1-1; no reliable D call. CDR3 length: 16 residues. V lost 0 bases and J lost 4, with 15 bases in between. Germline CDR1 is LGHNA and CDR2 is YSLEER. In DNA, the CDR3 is TGCGCCAGCAGCCAAGATCTCCAAACCCGGGGCACTGAAGCTTTCTTT. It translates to CASSQDLQTRGTEAFF.

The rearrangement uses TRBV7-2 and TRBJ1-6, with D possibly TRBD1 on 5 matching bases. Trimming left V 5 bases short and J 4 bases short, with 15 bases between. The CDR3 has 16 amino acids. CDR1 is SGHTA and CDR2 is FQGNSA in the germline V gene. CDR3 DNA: TGTGCCAGCAGCCTTGCCGCGGGACGTTATAATTCACCCCTCCACTTT. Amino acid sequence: CASSLAAGRYNSPLHF.

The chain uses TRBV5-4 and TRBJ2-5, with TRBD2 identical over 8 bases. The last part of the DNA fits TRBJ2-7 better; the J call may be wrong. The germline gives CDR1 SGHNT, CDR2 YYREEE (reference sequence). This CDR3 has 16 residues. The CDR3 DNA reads TGTGCCAGCAGTGTTCGGCGGGGGGCGAGCTCCTACGAGCAGTACTTC. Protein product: CASSVRRGASSYEQYF.

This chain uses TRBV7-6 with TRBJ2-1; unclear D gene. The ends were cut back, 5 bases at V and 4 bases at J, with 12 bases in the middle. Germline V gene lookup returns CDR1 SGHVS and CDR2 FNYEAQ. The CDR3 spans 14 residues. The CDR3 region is CASSGLSYYNEQFF. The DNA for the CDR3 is TGTGCCAGCAGCGGCCTTTCTTATTACAATGAGCAGTTCTTC.

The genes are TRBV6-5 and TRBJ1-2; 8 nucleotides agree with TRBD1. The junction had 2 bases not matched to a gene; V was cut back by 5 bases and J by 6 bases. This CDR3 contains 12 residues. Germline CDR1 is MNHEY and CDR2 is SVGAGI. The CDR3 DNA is TGTGCCAGCAGTCGGACAGGGCATGGCTACACCTTC. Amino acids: CASSRTGHGYTF.

CDR3 sequence (DNA): TGTGCCAGCAGACACACAGGGGGCGGGAATCAGCCCCAGCATTTT. This encodes CASRHTGGGNQPQHF. The rearrangement joins TRBV6-5 to TRBJ1-5, with TRBD1 matching 9 bases. Per the germline V gene, CDR1 is MNHEY and CDR2 is SVGAGI. The CDR3 consists of 15 residues. With 6 bases clipped from V and 4 bases from J, the junction kept 7 bases outside the gene matches.

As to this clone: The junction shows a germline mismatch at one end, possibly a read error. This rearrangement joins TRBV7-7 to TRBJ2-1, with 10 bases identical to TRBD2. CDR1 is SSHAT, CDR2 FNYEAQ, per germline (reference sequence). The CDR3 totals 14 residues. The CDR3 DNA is TGTGCTAGCAGCTTGGACCCAGCGGGGGGGGAGCAGTTCTTC. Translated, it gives CASSLDPAGGEQFF. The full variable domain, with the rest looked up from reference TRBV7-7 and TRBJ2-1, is GAGVSQSPRYKVTKRGQDVTLRCDPISSHATLYWYQQALGQGPEFLTYFNYEAQPDKSGLPSDRFSAERPEGSISTLTIQRTEQRDSAMYRCASSLDPAGGEQFFGPGTRLTVL.

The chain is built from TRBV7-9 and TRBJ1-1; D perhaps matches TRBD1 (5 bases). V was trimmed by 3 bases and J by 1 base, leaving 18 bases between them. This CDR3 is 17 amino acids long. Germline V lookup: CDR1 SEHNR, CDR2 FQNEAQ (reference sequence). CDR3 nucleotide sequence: TGTGCCAGCAGCTTTGGGTCTGGGGGGGGAAGGAACACTGAAGCTTTCTTT. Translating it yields CASSFGSGGGRNTEAFF. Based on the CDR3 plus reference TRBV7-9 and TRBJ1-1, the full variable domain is DTGVSQNPRHKITKRGQNVTFRCDPISEHNRLYWYRQTLGQGPEFLTYFQNEAQLEKSRLLSDRFSAERPKGSFSTLEIQRTEQGDSAMYLCASSFGSGGGRNTEAFFGQGTRLTVV.

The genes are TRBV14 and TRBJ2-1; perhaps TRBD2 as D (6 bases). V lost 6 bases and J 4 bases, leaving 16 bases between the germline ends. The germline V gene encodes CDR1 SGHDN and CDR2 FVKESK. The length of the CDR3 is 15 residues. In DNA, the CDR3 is TGTGCCAGCAGTCCCGGTGGGGGAGGATACAATGAGCAGTTCTTC. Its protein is CASSPGGGGYNEQFF.

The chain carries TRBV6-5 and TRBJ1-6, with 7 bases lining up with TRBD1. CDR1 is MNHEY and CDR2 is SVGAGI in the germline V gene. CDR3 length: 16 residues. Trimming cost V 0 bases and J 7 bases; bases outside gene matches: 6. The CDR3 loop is CASSYSRRGLNSPLHF. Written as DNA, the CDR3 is TGTGCCAGCAGTTACTCTAGGAGGGGGCTCAATTCACCCCTCCACTTT.

CDR3 protein: CASSQGHLYEQYF. CDR3 bases: TGTGCCAGCAGCCAGGGACACCTATACGAGCAGTACTTC. V usage is TRBV6-6 and J usage is TRBJ2-7, with D possibly matching TRBD1 (6 bases). CDR1 and CDR2 from the germline V gene are MNHNY and SVGAGI (reference sequence). The CDR3 sequence is 13 residues long. V was pared by 6 bases and J by 4 bases, with 13 bases between.

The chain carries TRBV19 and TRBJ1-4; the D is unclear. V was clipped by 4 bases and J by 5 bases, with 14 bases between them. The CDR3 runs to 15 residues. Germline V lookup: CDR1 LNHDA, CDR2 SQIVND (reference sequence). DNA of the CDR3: TGTGCCAGTAGTACTCGGACTGTAGGGAATGAAAAACTGTTTTTT. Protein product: CASSTRTVGNEKLFF.

The CDR3 nucleotides are TGTGCCAGCAGCTTCTTGGGGCACACTGAAGCTTTCTTT. Encoded protein: CASSFLGHTEAFF. The chain carries TRBV13 and TRBJ1-1; D may be TRBD1 (5 bases). CDR3 size: 13 residues. Germline loops: CDR1 PRHDT, CDR2 FYEKMQ (reference sequence). Trimming took off 3 bases at V and 3 bases at J, with 8 bases between the two ends. Looking up the rest from reference TRBV13 and TRBJ1-1 gives the full variable domain: AAGVIQSPRHLIKEKRETATLKCYPIPRHDTVYWYQQGPGQDPQFLISFYEKMQSDKGSIPDRFSAQQFSDYHSELNMSSLELGDSALYFCASSFLGHTEAFFGQGTRLTVV.

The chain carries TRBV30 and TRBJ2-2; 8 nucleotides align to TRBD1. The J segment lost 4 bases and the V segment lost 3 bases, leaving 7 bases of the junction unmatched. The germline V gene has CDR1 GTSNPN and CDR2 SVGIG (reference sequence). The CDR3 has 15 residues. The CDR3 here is CAWSRGQGGTGELFF. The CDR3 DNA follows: TGTGCCTGGAGCCGAGGACAGGGCGGCACCGGGGAGCTGTTTTTT. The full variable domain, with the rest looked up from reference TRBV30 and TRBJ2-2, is SQTIHQWPATLVQPVGSPLSLECTVEGTSNPNLYWYRQAAGRGLQLLFYSVGIGQISSEVPQNLSASRPQDRQFILSSKKLLLSDSGFYLCAWSRGQGGTGELFFGEGSRLTVL.

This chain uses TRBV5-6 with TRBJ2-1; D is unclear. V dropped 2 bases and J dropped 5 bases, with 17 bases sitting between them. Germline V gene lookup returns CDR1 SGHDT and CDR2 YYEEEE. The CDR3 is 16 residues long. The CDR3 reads CASSFGVSERNNEQFF. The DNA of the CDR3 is TGTGCCAGCAGCTTTGGCGTCTCGGAGAGAAACAATGAGCAGTTCTTC.

The CDR3 DNA sequence: TGCAGTGCTAGAGGAGTTGGTGGCTACACCTTC. This codes for CSARGVGGYTF. The genes are TRBV20-1 and TRBJ1-2; no reliable D call. The germline V gene has CDR1 DFQATT and CDR2 SNEGSKA (reference sequence). The CDR3 extends over 11 amino acids. Between the trimmed V and J ends, which lost 1 base and 7 bases, there was a span of 7 bases.

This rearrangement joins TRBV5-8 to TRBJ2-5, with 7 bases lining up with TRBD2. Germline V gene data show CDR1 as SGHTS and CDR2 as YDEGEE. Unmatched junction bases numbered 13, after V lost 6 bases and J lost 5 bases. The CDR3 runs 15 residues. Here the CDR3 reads CASTIFGREVETQYF. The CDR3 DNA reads TGTGCCAGCACCATATTCGGACGGGAGGTGGAGACCCAGTACTTC.